A selection of T cell receptor beta chains follows, all from one sample in a study of blood T cell repertoires in COVID-19. Data came from immunoSEQ multiplex PCR; TCRdb stores just in-frame clones and leaves some out. The sample holds some 150,000 clones, around four fifths seen once. The sequenced sample was peripheral blood. The receptors shown here come from a human donor in a cohort sampled during active COVID-19. Both conserved end residues are trimmed from each CDR3.

CDR3	V	J
ASSWSRETEAF	TRBV5-1	TRBJ1-1
ASSPPDRAASYT	TRBV28	TRBJ1-2
ASSLGTGGVKNIQY	TRBV5-1	TRBJ2-4
ASSPPEIPYEQY	TRBV18	TRBJ2-7
ASSWDRAKSGNTIY	TRBV5-6	TRBJ1-3
ASRAGTGANQPQH	TRBV19	TRBJ1-5
ASSWRGGGTEAF	TRBV27	TRBJ1-1
ASSLTGEQY	TRBV5-4	TRBJ2-7
ASSPRGPDEQY	TRBV7-9	TRBJ2-7
ASIIAGVTYNEQF	TRBV7-2	TRBJ2-1
ASSLGGDPTVGQY	TRBV5-1	TRBJ2-7
ANDAGTDLYPGTQTYGYT	TRBV21-1	TRBJ1-2
ASSSGGSPSYNEQF	TRBV5-1	TRBJ2-1
ASSLETSERYNEQF	TRBV5-1	TRBJ2-1
ASSIPRGAGSTDTQY	TRBV19	TRBJ2-3
ASSLIFQGRYYGYT	TRBV28	TRBJ1-2
ASSMRDSEAF	TRBV19	TRBJ1-1
ASSLKGAETQY	TRBV11-1	TRBJ2-5
AITSVSSQGRVSYEQY	TRBV10-3	TRBJ2-7
ASSQGTSGLSGEQF	TRBV3-1/TRBV3-2	TRBJ2-1
ATSRVPSGRTYNEQF	TRBV15	TRBJ2-1
ASTSTRDETQY	TRBV19	TRBJ2-5
ASSGQLGANSPLH	TRBV2	TRBJ1-6
ASSPQRNSPTEAF	TRBV9	TRBJ1-1
ASSRYIGVAKNIQY	TRBV5-8	TRBJ2-4
ASSLRAGGSRGEQY	TRBV7-8	TRBJ2-7
ASSLDGSSYNEQF	TRBV7-6	TRBJ2-1